This is a list of T cell receptor beta chains from one sample in a study of T cell repertoires in cytomegalovirus infection. TCRdb recomputed calls from the reads with MiXCR, one row per CDR3 protein. Of 250,000 to 300,000 distinct CDR3 sequences in the sample, about 18% were seen once. Source material: CD8+ T cells from PBMCs. Every receptor here comes from a human donor in good health (CMV status not recorded). Some clones in this sample may be carry-over from other donors' samples. Both conserved end residues are part of each CDR3. Each record gives: J gene, D gene, V gene, clone size, CDR3 protein, CDR3 DNA. A D gene is named only where the DNA matches it firmly. The size field is filled for only some rows; it gives once, few, many or a size class.

j_call: TRBJ1-5; d_call: TRBD1; v_call: TRBV7-9; clone_size: many; cdr3_aa: CASSSTTGNQPQHF; cdr3_nt: TGTGCCAGCAGCTCCACGACAGGGAATCAGCCCCAGCATTTT
j_call: TRBJ2-1; d_call: TRBD1; v_call: TRBV7-6; clone_size: many; cdr3_aa: CASSLSPARGPGNEQFF; cdr3_nt: TGTGCCAGCAGCTTATCCCCAGCGAGGGGGCCGGGCAATGAGCAGTTCTTC
j_call: TRBJ1-4; d_call: TRBD1; v_call: TRBV11-3; clone_size: many; cdr3_aa: CASSTSGTGREKLFF; cdr3_nt: TGTGCCAGCAGCACATCCGGGACAGGGAGGGAAAAACTGTTTTTT
j_call: TRBJ1-4; d_call: .; v_call: TRBV7-9; clone_size: many; cdr3_aa: CASSLRTTYIIEKLFF; cdr3_nt: TGTGCCAGCAGCTTAAGGACCACCTACATCATTGAAAAACTGTTTTTT
j_call: TRBJ2-2; d_call: TRBD1; v_call: TRBV6-6; clone_size: .; cdr3_aa: CASSYAGTGYTGELFF; cdr3_nt: TGTGCCAGCAGTTACGCCGGGACAGGGTACACCGGGGAGCTGTTTTTT
j_call: TRBJ2-7; d_call: .; v_call: TRBV7-9; clone_size: .; cdr3_aa: CASSTTEGSSHYEQYF; cdr3_nt: TGTGCCAGCAGCACCACTGAGGGCAGCAGCCACTACGAGCAGTACTTC
j_call: TRBJ2-1; d_call: .; v_call: TRBV6-2/TRBV6-3; clone_size: .; cdr3_aa: CAGGPEGTPYNEQFF; cdr3_nt: TGTGCCGGAGGCCCCGAGGGGACACCGTACAATGAGCAGTTCTTC
j_call: TRBJ2-3; d_call: .; v_call: TRBV7-4; clone_size: few; cdr3_aa: CASSLDLRHTDTQYF; cdr3_nt: TGTGCCAGCAGCTTAGATTTGCGGCACACAGATACGCAGTATTTT
j_call: TRBJ2-7; d_call: .; v_call: TRBV28; clone_size: few; cdr3_aa: CASSFPGGGGGYEQYF; cdr3_nt: TGTGCCAGCAGTTTCCCCGGTGGGGGGGGCGGTTACGAGCAGTACTTC
j_call: TRBJ1-1; d_call: .; v_call: TRBV6-2/TRBV6-3; clone_size: many; cdr3_aa: CASGSPGRWNTEAFF; cdr3_nt: TGTGCCAGCGGGTCCCCCGGACGATGGAACACTGAAGCTTTCTTT
j_call: TRBJ1-2; d_call: .; v_call: TRBV7-6; clone_size: many; cdr3_aa: CASSQPGGYGYTF; cdr3_nt: TGTGCCAGCAGCCAACCTGGCGGCTATGGCTACACCTTC
j_call: TRBJ1-1; d_call: .; v_call: TRBV27; clone_size: few; cdr3_aa: CASSWGYRGAEAFF; cdr3_nt: TGTGCCAGCAGTTGGGGGTACCGGGGGGCTGAAGCTTTCTTT
j_call: TRBJ2-3; d_call: TRBD2; v_call: TRBV28; clone_size: many; cdr3_aa: CASSLASGGTDTQYF; cdr3_nt: TGTGCCAGCAGTTTGGCCAGCGGGGGCACAGATACGCAGTATTTT
j_call: TRBJ2-7; d_call: .; v_call: TRBV4-1; clone_size: few; cdr3_aa: CASSRVKGLPGGEQYF; cdr3_nt: TGCGCCAGCAGCCGAGTAAAGGGTCTCCCTGGCGGGGAGCAGTACTTC
j_call: TRBJ2-3; d_call: .; v_call: TRBV7-9; clone_size: many; cdr3_aa: CASSLATMPGTDTQYF; cdr3_nt: TGTGCCAGCAGCTTAGCGACAATGCCTGGCACAGATACGCAGTATTTT
j_call: TRBJ1-1; d_call: .; v_call: TRBV5-6; clone_size: few; cdr3_aa: CASSSGWGGNTEAFF; cdr3_nt: TGTGCCAGCAGCTCGGGATGGGGGGGGAACACTGAAGCTTTCTTT
j_call: TRBJ2-7; d_call: .; v_call: TRBV10-3; clone_size: many; cdr3_aa: CAISESWDSGYF; cdr3_nt: TGTGCCATCAGTGAGTCTTGGGACTCGGGGTACTTC
j_call: TRBJ2-2; d_call: .; v_call: TRBV11-1; clone_size: many; cdr3_aa: CASSSSRDTGELFF; cdr3_nt: TGTGCCAGCAGCTCCTCCAGGGACACCGGGGAGCTGTTTTTT
j_call: TRBJ2-1; d_call: TRBD1; v_call: TRBV7-4; clone_size: .; cdr3_aa: CASSLRQGVVNEQFF; cdr3_nt: TGTGCCAGCAGCCTAAGACAGGGGGTTGTCAATGAGCAGTTCTTC
j_call: TRBJ2-1; d_call: .; v_call: TRBV7-8; clone_size: many; cdr3_aa: CASSRRPSGKSEQFF; cdr3_nt: TGTGCCAGCAGCAGAAGGCCTAGTGGGAAAAGTGAGCAGTTCTTC
j_call: TRBJ2-1; d_call: TRBD2; v_call: TRBV7-8; clone_size: many; cdr3_aa: CASSLPSYGLAGGTNEQFF; cdr3_nt: TGTGCCAGCAGCCTACCCTCTTATGGACTAGCGGGGGGTACCAATGAGCAGTTCTTC
j_call: TRBJ2-7; d_call: .; v_call: TRBV20-1; clone_size: few; cdr3_aa: CSARQDYEQYF; cdr3_nt: TGCAGTGCTAGACAAGACTACGAGCAGTACTTC
j_call: TRBJ2-7; d_call: TRBD1; v_call: TRBV28; clone_size: few; cdr3_aa: CASRSGTGGHEQYF; cdr3_nt: TGTGCCAGCAGATCCGGGACAGGGGGCCACGAGCAGTACTTC
j_call: TRBJ2-1; d_call: .; v_call: TRBV20-1; clone_size: many; cdr3_aa: CSASQGLGYNEQFF; cdr3_nt: TGCAGTGCTAGTCAGGGGCTGGGATACAATGAGCAGTTCTTC
j_call: TRBJ2-7; d_call: .; v_call: TRBV20-1; clone_size: many; cdr3_aa: CSARGGSSFEQYF; cdr3_nt: TGCAGTGCTAGAGGGGGCAGTTCGTTCGAGCAGTACTTC
j_call: TRBJ1-2; d_call: TRBD1; v_call: TRBV6-5; clone_size: many; cdr3_aa: CASSYRWDSRGSTF; cdr3_nt: TGTGCCAGCAGTTACCGCTGGGACAGCCGCGGCTCGACCTTC
j_call: TRBJ2-1; d_call: TRBD2; v_call: TRBV7-3; clone_size: many; cdr3_aa: CASSFSGGEYNEQFF; cdr3_nt: TGTGCCAGCAGCTTTAGCGGGGGGGAATACAATGAGCAGTTCTTC
j_call: TRBJ1-2; d_call: .; v_call: TRBV4-3; clone_size: .; cdr3_aa: CASSQDKAYYGYTF; cdr3_nt: TGCGCCAGCAGCCAAGACAAAGCTTACTATGGCTACACCTTC
j_call: TRBJ2-1; d_call: .; v_call: TRBV14; clone_size: .; cdr3_aa: CASSRKGTYSYNEQFF; cdr3_nt: TGTGCCAGCAGCCGCAAAGGGACCTACTCCTACAATGAGCAGTTCTTC
j_call: TRBJ2-7; d_call: .; v_call: TRBV19; clone_size: few; cdr3_aa: CASTHAGSSYEQYF; cdr3_nt: TGTGCCAGTACCCATGCTGGGAGCTCCTACGAGCAGTACTTC
j_call: TRBJ2-5; d_call: .; v_call: TRBV7-2; clone_size: many; cdr3_aa: CASSLGSGGPQETQYF; cdr3_nt: TGTGCCAGCAGCTTAGGGAGTGGGGGGCCGCAAGAGACCCAGTACTTC
j_call: TRBJ2-7; d_call: .; v_call: TRBV2; clone_size: .; cdr3_aa: CASTGTTSYEQYF; cdr3_nt: TGTGCCAGTACCGGGACAACATCCTACGAGCAGTACTTC
j_call: TRBJ2-7; d_call: .; v_call: TRBV28; clone_size: few; cdr3_aa: CASSPPKTGGPLSYEQYF; cdr3_nt: TGTGCCAGCAGTCCCCCAAAAACCGGGGGGCCTCTCTCCTACGAGCAGTACTTC
j_call: TRBJ1-5; d_call: TRBD1; v_call: TRBV6-1; clone_size: many; cdr3_aa: CASRSGTEKNQPQHF; cdr3_nt: TGTGCCAGCAGATCCGGGACAGAGAAAAATCAGCCCCAGCATTTT
j_call: TRBJ1-5; d_call: .; v_call: TRBV11-2; clone_size: many; cdr3_aa: CASSSGTTYSNQPQHF; cdr3_nt: TGTGCCAGCAGCTCTGGGACAACCTATAGCAATCAGCCCCAGCATTTT
j_call: TRBJ2-1; d_call: .; v_call: TRBV28; clone_size: .; cdr3_aa: CASSLLGTGNEQFF; cdr3_nt: TGTGCCAGCAGTTTATTGGGCACAGGCAATGAGCAGTTCTTC
j_call: TRBJ2-2; d_call: .; v_call: TRBV6-8; clone_size: few; cdr3_aa: CASSYSRYNTGELFF; cdr3_nt: TGTGCCAGCAGTTACTCACGGTACAACACCGGGGAGCTGTTTTTT
j_call: TRBJ2-3; d_call: .; v_call: TRBV11-2; clone_size: few; cdr3_aa: CASSLRAAADTQYF; cdr3_nt: TGTGCCAGCAGCTTACGAGCGGCCGCAGATACGCAGTATTTT
j_call: TRBJ2-5; d_call: .; v_call: TRBV29-1; clone_size: .; cdr3_aa: CSVDGGWLETQYF; cdr3_nt: TGCAGCGTTGATGGGGGGTGGCTGGAGACCCAGTACTTC
j_call: TRBJ1-2; d_call: TRBD1; v_call: TRBV27; clone_size: many; cdr3_aa: CASRPGGIYGYTF; cdr3_nt: TGTGCCAGCAGACCAGGGGGAATTTATGGCTACACCTTC
j_call: TRBJ2-1; d_call: .; v_call: TRBV7-2; clone_size: many; cdr3_aa: CASTVLANSYNEQFF; cdr3_nt: TGTGCCAGCACCGTTCTAGCGAACTCCTACAATGAGCAGTTCTTC
j_call: TRBJ2-7; d_call: TRBD2; v_call: TRBV7-9; clone_size: .; cdr3_aa: CASSGGLAAVSGYEQYF; cdr3_nt: TGTGCCAGCAGCGGGGGACTAGCGGCCGTTTCTGGCTACGAGCAGTACTTC
j_call: TRBJ2-5; d_call: .; v_call: TRBV11-2; clone_size: few; cdr3_aa: CASSPPVEGETQYF; cdr3_nt: TGTGCCAGCAGCCCACCCGTTGAGGGAGAGACCCAGTACTTC
j_call: TRBJ2-2; d_call: TRBD2; v_call: TRBV4-3; clone_size: many; cdr3_aa: CASSPLGGGVAGELFF; cdr3_nt: TGCGCCAGCAGTCCTTTAGGCGGGGGGGTTGCCGGGGAGCTGTTTTTT
j_call: TRBJ1-1; d_call: TRBD1; v_call: TRBV2; clone_size: .; cdr3_aa: CASIPPGQGIPEAFF; cdr3_nt: TGTGCCAGCATCCCTCCGGGACAGGGTATCCCTGAAGCTTTCTTT
j_call: TRBJ2-7; d_call: .; v_call: TRBV13; clone_size: .; cdr3_aa: CASSYRSSARPYEQYF; cdr3_nt: TGTGCCAGCAGCTACCGGTCCTCGGCGAGGCCTTACGAGCAGTACTTC
j_call: TRBJ2-1; d_call: .; v_call: TRBV19; clone_size: few; cdr3_aa: CARRGPPKGEHYYNEQFF; cdr3_nt: TGTGCCAGACGAGGGCCACCGAAGGGGGAGCACTACTACAATGAGCAGTTCTTC
j_call: TRBJ2-1; d_call: .; v_call: TRBV20-1; clone_size: few; cdr3_aa: CSARHGESSYNEQFF; cdr3_nt: TGCAGTGCTAGACACGGCGAGAGCTCCTACAATGAGCAGTTCTTC